This T cell receptor (beta chain) appears in the sequencing data of a study of cytomegalovirus exposure and HLA in healthy donors. Turning to the study itself: Inside one of the first data releases sat some 85 million unique TCRs taken from HLA-typed donors. Findings and caveats of the study: Productive rates of about 90% or about 30% were seen for most TCR beta V segments in an earlier analysis.

The PCR was carried out with 60 Vbeta primers and 13 Jbeta primers. The protocol was immunoSEQ multiplex PCR, while the TCRdb copy is restricted to in-frame clones and leaves out a portion. The sample lists about 110,000 clones; 67% were seen once. The V gene's germline CDR1 is MNHEY and CDR2 SMNVEV (reference sequence). This CDR3 contains 14 residues. Details on this clone: Its antigen is unidentified.

This TCR was recovered from a young man in good health and CMV-seropositive. The chain couples TRBV27 to TRBJ2-5; D is perhaps TRBD1 (6 bases). The closer fit of TRBJ2-7 to the DNA end suggests the J call may be wrong. Sequenced input: PBMCs. CDR3 in DNA: TGTGCCAGCAGTTCGGACAGAAACTTCTACGAGCAGTACTTC. It codes for CASSSDRNFYEQYF.